These T cell receptor beta chains were read from a single sample in a study of T cell repertoires in cytomegalovirus infection. Each CDR3 protein is one row after TCRdb ran MiXCR on the reads. Here the sample spans around 450,000 distinct CDR3 sequences, about 11% being singletons. The material sequenced was PBMCs. The receptors here all came from a human donor in good health (CMV status not recorded). Some clones in this sample may be carry-over from other donors' samples. CDR3s include the opening cysteine and the closing phenylalanine or tryptophan. A D gene is named only where the DNA matches it firmly. The size field is filled for only some rows; it gives once, few, many or a size class.

V: TRBV11-1; J: TRBJ2-3; size: many; D: TRBD2; DNA: TGTGCCAGCAGCGGACGGCTAGCGGGAGCCTCAGATACGCAGTATTTT; CDR3: CASSGRLAGASDTQYF
V: TRBV3-1; J: TRBJ2-7; size: many; D: -; DNA: TGTGCCAGCAGACCTGGACAACTGAGCTCCTACGAGCAGTACTTC; CDR3: CASRPGQLSSYEQYF
V: TRBV11-2; J: TRBJ2-5; size: many; D: -; DNA: TGTGCCAGCAGCTTAAGGGGAAGGGGGTGGCAAGAGACCCAGTACTTC; CDR3: CASSLRGRGWQETQYF
V: TRBV11-1; J: TRBJ1-6; size: -; D: TRBD1; DNA: TGTGCCAGCAGCCAGGGACAGCTCGCTTCGGATTCACCCCTCCACTTT; CDR3: CASSQGQLASDSPLHF
V: TRBV2; J: TRBJ2-3; size: -; D: -; DNA: TGTGCCAGCAGTGATTTAAGAGATACGCAGTATTTT; CDR3: CASSDLRDTQYF
V: TRBV28; J: TRBJ2-6; size: many; D: -; DNA: TGTGCCATTTCGGGAGAAGGGGCCAACGTCCTGACTTTC; CDR3: CAISGEGANVLTF
V: TRBV20-1; J: TRBJ1-2; size: few; D: TRBD1; DNA: TGCAGCGCTAGGATCGGGGGACAGCCCGACTATGGCTACACCTTC; CDR3: CSARIGGQPDYGYTF
V: TRBV29-1; J: TRBJ2-1; size: -; D: -; DNA: TGCAGCGTTTTAGGGCCGAGCTCCTACAATGAGCAGTTCTTC; CDR3: CSVLGPSSYNEQFF
V: TRBV29-1; J: TRBJ2-7; size: few; D: -; DNA: TGCAGCCCCCTGGACCGTGAAGCCTACGAGCAGTACTTC; CDR3: CSPLDREAYEQYF
V: TRBV19; J: TRBJ1-1; size: few; D: -; DNA: TGTGCCAGTAGTACTCAGGTACTCACTGAAGCTTTCTTT; CDR3: CASSTQVLTEAFF
V: TRBV18; J: TRBJ1-3; size: few; D: -; DNA: TGTGCCAGCTCACCAGACACCCGAAACACCATATATTTT; CDR3: CASSPDTRNTIYF
V: TRBV19; J: TRBJ2-3; size: many; D: TRBD2; DNA: TGTGCCAGTAGTAGTCTAGCGGGGGGGTCACGCACAGATACGCAGTATTTT; CDR3: CASSSLAGGSRTDTQYF
V: TRBV29-1; J: TRBJ1-4; size: -; D: -; DNA: TGCAGCGTTGGCAAACAGGGTTTTAATGAAAAACTGTTTTTT; CDR3: CSVGKQGFNEKLFF
V: TRBV7-6; J: TRBJ1-1; size: many; D: -; DNA: TGTGCCAGCAGCTTAGCAAGAGGGAATGAAGCTTTCTTT; CDR3: CASSLARGNEAFF
V: TRBV20-1; J: TRBJ2-1; size: -; D: TRBD2; DNA: TGCAGTGCCAAGGGACTAGTGGGCGATGAGCAGTTCTTC; CDR3: CSAKGLVGDEQFF
V: TRBV5-1; J: TRBJ2-7; size: few; D: -; DNA: TGCGCCAGCAGCATCGGCAGCGTAATCAACGAGCAGTACTTC; CDR3: CASSIGSVINEQYF
V: TRBV29-1; J: TRBJ2-5; size: many; D: -; DNA: TGCAGCGTTGATAAGAGCAGGCAAGAGACCCAGTACTTC; CDR3: CSVDKSRQETQYF
V: TRBV9; J: TRBJ1-6; size: -; D: -; DNA: TGTGCCAGCAGCTCCCGACAGGAATCAAGTTCACCCCTCCACTTT; CDR3: CASSSRQESSSPLHF
V: TRBV11-2; J: TRBJ2-7; size: many; D: -; DNA: TGTGCCAGCAGCCCCGTGGGGGGGCAGGCTACCACCCTTCGCGACTACGAGCAGTACTTC; CDR3: CASSPVGGQATTLRDYEQYF
V: TRBV7-2; J: TRBJ1-5; size: many; D: -; DNA: TGTGCCAGCAGCCCCCACGGGGGACGCAATCAGCCCCAGCATTTT; CDR3: CASSPHGGRNQPQHF
V: TRBV3-1; J: TRBJ1-2; size: -; D: -; DNA: TGTGCCAGCAGCCAAGGACCGGAGGGCGACTATGGCTACACCTTC; CDR3: CASSQGPEGDYGYTF
V: TRBV5-4; J: TRBJ1-3; size: -; D: TRBD1; DNA: TGTGCCAGCAGCTCGAAGACAGGGGTCGGAAACACCATATATTTT; CDR3: CASSSKTGVGNTIYF